This T cell receptor (beta chain) was recovered during a study of blood T cell repertoires in COVID-19. About the study: PBMCs, B-cell-depleted T cells, or T cells were the source of the cDNA or gDNA that made up the material.

The trim removed 2 bases at V and 1 base at J, leaving 5 bases unmatched. The CDR3 runs to 17 residues. CDR1 is KGHSH, CDR2 LQKENI, per germline. Produced via immunoSEQ multiplex PCR; TCRdb's table is partial and in-frame only. The repertoire holds about 65,000 clones, with 70% to 85% as singletons. The clonotype comes from a human donor in a cohort sampled during active COVID-19. Sequencing used peripheral blood. J is TRBJ2-5 and V is TRBV18, with TRBD2 matching over 12 bases. Written as DNA, the CDR3 is TGTGCCAGCTCACCAGGGGGACTAGCGGGTGCCCAAGAGACCCAGTACTTC. Translation: CASSPGGLAGAQETQYF.